What follows are 20 T cell receptor beta chains derived from one specimen sequenced in a study of T-cell memory formation after mild COVID-19. TCRdb itself ran the 5' RACE reads through MiXCR, one entry per CDR3 protein. The sample holds 500,000 to 650,000 distinct CDR3 sequences, less than 25% seen once. The sample comprised PBMCs or a T cell subset sorted from them (not recorded which). The receptor source for this set is an adult woman who had mild COVID-19 (a few samples of this study predate the infection). Cell type and time point are not known.

The rearrangement joins TRBV18 to TRBJ2-1; possibly TRBD2 for D (5 bases). There are 15 residues in the CDR3. Trimming removed 6 bases from V and 9 bases from J, with 21 bases in between. Germline V lookup: CDR1 KGHSH, CDR2 LQKENI. The chain's CDR3 is CASSPFKADGSEQFF. The CDR3 DNA sequence: TGTGCCAGCTCCCCCTTTAAGGCGGATGGGAGTGAGCAGTTCTTC.

This clonotype was seen a few times. The chain recombines TRBV30 with TRBJ1-1; D unclear. The germline V and J ends were trimmed by 3 bases and 1 base, with 9 bases remaining between them. Germline assignment: CDR1 GTSNPN and CDR2 SVGIG (reference sequence). The CDR3 has 13 amino acids. CDR3 loop: CAWRNTRNTEAFF. The CDR3 bases are TGTGCCTGGAGAAACACCCGGAACACTGAAGCTTTCTTT. Based on the CDR3 plus reference TRBV30 and TRBJ1-1, the full variable domain is SQTIHQWPATLVQPVGSPLSLECTVEGTSNPNLYWYRQAAGRGLQLLFYSVGIGQISSEVPQNLSASRPQDRQFILSSKKLLLSDSGFYLCAWRNTRNTEAFFGQGTRLTVV.

The genes are TRBV10-3 and TRBJ1-5, with D unresolved. Per the germline V gene, CDR1 is ENHRY and CDR2 is SYGVKD. Deletions cut 0 bases from V and 0 bases from J, with 6 bases between. The CDR3 loop spans 15 amino acids. CDR3 protein: CAISESVSSNQPQHF. The CDR3 DNA reads as TGTGCCATCAGTGAGTCGGTCTCTAGCAATCAGCCCCAGCATTTT.

The chain recombines TRBV5-6 with TRBJ2-2; 7 bases agree with TRBD1. V lost 1 base to trimming and J lost 0 bases; unmatched junction nucleotides: 18. Germline loops: CDR1 SGHDT, CDR2 YYEEEE. The CDR3 runs to 21 residues. CDR3 nucleotide sequence: TGTGCCAGCAGCTTGTTACTAGTGACAGGGTACCCGCCCTCGAACACCGGGGAGCTGTTTTTT. Its protein is CASSLLLVTGYPPSNTGELFF.

The J gene is TRBJ2-1, the V gene TRBV30; TRBD2 aligns across 9 bases. Trimming removed 4 bases from V and 9 bases from J; junction bases left unmatched: 10. CDR3 length equals 14 residues. The germline gives CDR1 GTSNPN, CDR2 SVGIG (reference sequence). CDR3 sequence (DNA): TGTGCCTGGAATAAAGCGGGAGGATCGGGTGAGCAGTTCTTC. This translates into CAWNKAGGSGEQFF.

There are a few counts of this clonotype. CDR3 residues: CASSISGSGADTQYF. Here the CDR3 DNA reads TGTGCCAGCAGCATTAGCGGGAGTGGCGCAGATACGCAGTATTTT. This chain joins TRBV7-9 and TRBJ2-3, with 9 bases identical to TRBD2. CDR3 length: 15 amino acids. J gave up 4 bases and V 5 bases, and 7 bases lay outside the gene matches. The germline CDR1 and CDR2 sequences are SEHNR and FQNEAQ (reference sequence).

The chain couples TRBV19 to TRBJ1-1; possibly TRBD1 for D (5 bases). The CDR3 consists of 14 residues. Per the germline V gene, CDR1 is LNHDA and CDR2 is SQIVND (reference sequence). The V gene lost 3 bases and the J gene lost 0 bases, with 8 bases spanning the gap. This CDR3 is CASSMRQLNTEAFF. The CDR3 bases are TGTGCCAGTAGTATGCGACAGCTGAACACTGAAGCTTTCTTT.

The chain uses TRBV4-1 and TRBJ2-2; TRBD2 might be the D (5 bases). The CDR3 has 14 residues. The V gene's germline CDR1 is MGHRA and CDR2 YSYEKL. Trimming shortened V by 5 bases and J by 6 bases, and 13 bases separated the two germline ends. The CDR3 DNA follows: TGCGCCAGCAGCAAAGGGAGTTTGGCCGGGGAGCTGTTTTTT. Its translation: CASSKGSLAGELFF.

V and J are TRBV24-1 and TRBJ2-1; perhaps TRBD2 as D (6 bases). The germline V and J ends were trimmed by 9 bases and 3 bases, with 11 bases remaining between them. The CDR3 length is 13 residues. The V gene's germline CDR1 is KGHDR and CDR2 SFDVKD. The CDR3 region has the DNA TGTGCCACCCAGAGCGGGTTCTACAATGAGCAGTTCTTC. Its protein product is CATQSGFYNEQFF.

The V call is TRBV3-1, the J call TRBJ1-2, with 7 nucleotides matching TRBD1. With V trimmed by 0 bases and J by 4 bases, 8 bases remained unmatched. The CDR3 consists of 16 residues. Germline lookup yields CDR1 LGHDT and CDR2 YNNKEL (reference sequence). CDR3 nucleotide sequence: TGTGCCAGCAGCCAAGAAGGCGACAGGGAGGTCTATGGCTACACCTTC. Residues: CASSQEGDREVYGYTF.

This clonotype was detected ten times or more. The chain joins TRBV29-1 to TRBJ1-2; D gene uncertain. CDR3 length equals 12 residues. Germline CDR1 is SQVTM and CDR2 is ANQGSEA. V was trimmed by 3 bases and J by 4 bases, leaving 9 bases between them. The CDR3: CSVERRGYGYTF. The CDR3 DNA sequence: TGCAGCGTTGAGAGACGGGGCTATGGCTACACCTTC. Full variable domain (outside the CDR3, taken from reference TRBV29-1 and TRBJ1-2): SAVISQKPSRDICQRGTSLTIQCQVDSQVTMMFWYRQQPGQSLTLIATANQGSEATYESGFVIDKFPISRPNLTFSTLTVSNMSPEDSSIYLCSVERRGYGYTFGSGTRLTVV.

The chain links TRBV4-2 to TRBJ2-7; 8 bases align to TRBD2. Germline values: CDR1 LGHNA, CDR2 YNFKEQ. Trimming cost V 3 bases and J 2 bases; bases outside gene matches: 6. The CDR3 is 15 amino acids. CDR3 coding DNA: TGTGCCAGCAGCCACCCGCTAGCGGGTGCCTACGAGCAGTACTTC. Its protein is CASSHPLAGAYEQYF.

The V gene is TRBV7-6, the J gene TRBJ1-4; D is perhaps TRBD1 (5 bases). Germline lookup yields CDR1 SGHVS and CDR2 FNYEAQ. This CDR3 comprises 12 residues. V lost 4 bases, J lost 7 bases, and 7 bases lay in between. As DNA, the CDR3 is TGTGCCAGCAGCTGGGACGGTGAAAAACTGTTTTTT. Translation: CASSWDGEKLFF.

The rearrangement joins TRBV7-9 to TRBJ1-2; D is unclear. Germline V gives CDR1 SEHNR, CDR2 FQNEAQ (reference sequence). The V end was cut by 6 bases, the J end by 8 bases, with 13 bases between. There are 12 residues in the CDR3. DNA of the CDR3: TGTGCCAGCAGTAAAAGCAGGCCCGGCTACACCTTC. Translation: CASSKSRPGYTF.

This clonotype was seen only a few times. This chain connects TRBV29-1 to TRBJ2-5; TRBD1 is a possible D gene (6 bases). V was shortened by 4 bases and J by 5 bases, with 17 bases between the two germline ends. CDR3 size: 14 residues. The germline V gene encodes CDR1 SQVTM and CDR2 ANQGSEA. CDR3 in amino acids: CSVVQDRSTETQYF. For the CDR3, the DNA is TGCAGCGTTGTCCAGGACAGAAGTACTGAGACCCAGTACTTC.

CDR3 nucleotides: TGCAGTGCTCCACCAGGAAATTATGGCTACACCTTC. Translating gives CSAPPGNYGYTF. The J gene is TRBJ1-2, the V gene TRBV20-1; D gene unclear. V was shortened by 5 bases and J by 5 bases, with 12 bases between the two germline ends. The CDR3 runs to 12 residues. Germline loops: CDR1 DFQATT, CDR2 SNEGSKA (reference sequence).

The rearrangement joins TRBV7-2 to TRBJ1-6; no reliable D call. Trimming left V 3 bases short and J 0 bases short, with 6 bases between. Germline CDR1 is SGHTA and CDR2 is FQGNSA. This CDR3 comprises 15 residues. CDR3 sequence reads: CASSFASSYNSPLHF. The CDR3 DNA sequence: TGTGCCAGCAGCTTTGCCAGCTCCTATAATTCACCCCTCCACTTT.

The chain couples TRBV20-1 to TRBJ1-1; D not resolved. This CDR3 is 11 amino acids long. Deletions cut 6 bases from V and 12 bases from J, with 17 bases between. The germline V gene encodes CDR1 DFQATT and CDR2 SNEGSKA (reference sequence). Here the CDR3 DNA reads TGCAGTGCCCCGTTACTCGACCGGCCTTTCTTT. Amino acid sequence: CSAPLLDRPFF.

This clonotype was detected only a few times. The genes are TRBV9 and TRBJ1-1; D not resolved. This CDR3 has 12 amino acids. Germline-derived CDR1 and CDR2 are SGDLS and YYNGEE. Trimming cost V 3 bases and J 8 bases, with 11 bases left between them. This chain's CDR3 is CASSADHLEAFF. CDR3 nucleotide sequence: TGTGCCAGCAGCGCGGACCACCTCGAAGCTTTCTTT. Full variable domain (missing parts from reference TRBV9 and TRBJ1-1): DSGVTQTPKHLITATGQRVTLRCSPRSGDLSVYWYQQSLDQGLQFLIQYYNGEERAKGNILERFSAQQFPDLHSELNLSSLELGDSALYFCASSADHLEAFFGQGTRLTVV.

The chain joins TRBV15 to TRBJ1-6, with 9 bases that match TRBD1. Germline assignment: CDR1 LNHNV and CDR2 YYDKDF (reference sequence). This CDR3 spans 15 amino acids. V trimming: 2 bases; J trimming: 7 bases; junction bases outside the gene matches: 3. CDR3 sequence (DNA): TGTGCCACCAGCAGAAACAGGGGGCAAAATTCACCCCTCCACTTT. Translation: CATSRNRGQNSPLHF.